The present T cell receptor (beta chain) was sequenced within a study of blood T cell repertoires in COVID-19. Study context: Sites across the United States, Italy and Spain contributed samples from acute and convalescent COVID-19. PBMCs, B-cell-depleted T cells, or T cells were the source of the cDNA or gDNA that made up the material.

The CDR3 has 15 amino acids. Germline loops: CDR1 SGHRS, CDR2 YFSETQ. V was clipped by 7 bases and J by 3 bases; unmatched bases: 9. Authors' analysis steps: Amplifying reference gene primers gave estimates of nucleated cell counts. Profiled with immunoSEQ multiplex PCR; TCRdb holds only in-frame clones, not every one. V, J and clone size derive from that table, while D and trimming were established from the DNA sequence. The data contain 85,000 to 100,000 clones, around 81% of them singletons. V gene TRBV5-1 combines with J gene TRBJ2-3; 9 bases line up with TRBD1. This receptor was identified in a man between 50 and 59 years old who had recovered from COVID-19. Sequenced sample: peripheral blood. In nucleotides, the CDR3 is TGCGCCAGCCAAGTGGGGGACAGGGCGACAGATACGCAGTATTTT. As protein: CASQVGDRATDTQYF.